Below, 2 T cell receptor beta chains from the same sample are listed, as sequenced in a study of shared clonotypes between healthy human individuals. Only in-frame clones appear in the TCRdb table, and some are missing; sequencing was by immunoSEQ multiplex PCR. The sample carries some 2,000,000 clones, 90% to 97% recorded once. The specimen was naive CD4+ T cells sorted from blood. Described subset: CD45RA+ positively selected. Receptors originate from a man in his late teens or twenties in good health.

The chain is built from TRBV7-9 and TRBJ2-7; a possible D gene is TRBD1 (6 bases). CDR1 is SEHNR and CDR2 is FQNEAQ in the germline V gene (reference sequence). V shed 5 bases and J shed 4 bases, with 18 bases lying between them. This CDR3 spans 15 amino acids. CDR3 coding DNA: TGTGCCAGCAGCCGAGGCAGGGGTCAATCGTACGAGCAGTACTTC. As protein: CASSRGRGQSYEQYF.

CDR3 DNA: TGTGCCAGCAGCCACGCCTCCGGGACCAAACCCTTTCCCCTCAATCAGCCCCAGCATTTT. Its protein product is CASSHASGTKPFPLNQPQHF. The J gene is TRBJ1-5, the V gene TRBV7-3, with TRBD1 as a possible D gene (5 bases). Germline V gene sequence: CDR1 SGHTA, CDR2 FQGTGA. V was shortened by 5 bases and J by 3 bases, with 29 bases between the two germline ends. This CDR3 spans 20 amino acids.